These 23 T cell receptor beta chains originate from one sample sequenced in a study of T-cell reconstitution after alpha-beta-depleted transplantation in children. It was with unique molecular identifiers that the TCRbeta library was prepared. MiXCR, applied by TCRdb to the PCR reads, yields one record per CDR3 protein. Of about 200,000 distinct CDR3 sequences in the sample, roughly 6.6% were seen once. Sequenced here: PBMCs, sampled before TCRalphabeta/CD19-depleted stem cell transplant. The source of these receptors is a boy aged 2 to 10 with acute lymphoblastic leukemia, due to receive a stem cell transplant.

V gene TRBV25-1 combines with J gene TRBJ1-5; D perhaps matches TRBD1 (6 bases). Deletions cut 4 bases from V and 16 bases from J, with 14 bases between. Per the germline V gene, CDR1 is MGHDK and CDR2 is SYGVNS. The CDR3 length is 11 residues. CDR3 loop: CASSVSGTLHF. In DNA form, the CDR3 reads TGTGCCAGCAGTGTGTCCGGGACACTCCATTTT.

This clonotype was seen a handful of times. The DNA for the CDR3 is TGTGCCAGCAGTACCGGGACTACTAATTCACCCCTCCACTTT. Amino acids: CASSTGTTNSPLHF. The V gene is TRBV6-1, the J gene TRBJ1-6; TRBD1 might be the D (5 bases). The germline V gene encodes CDR1 MNHNS and CDR2 SASEGT. The CDR3 extends over 14 amino acids. Trimming removed 5 bases from V and 6 bases from J, with 11 bases in between.

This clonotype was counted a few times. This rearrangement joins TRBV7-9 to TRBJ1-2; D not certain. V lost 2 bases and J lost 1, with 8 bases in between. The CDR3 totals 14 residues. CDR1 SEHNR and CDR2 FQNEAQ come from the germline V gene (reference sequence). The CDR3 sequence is CASSLHSSNYGYTF. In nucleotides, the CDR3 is TGTGCCAGCAGCTTACACAGTAGTAACTATGGCTACACCTTC.

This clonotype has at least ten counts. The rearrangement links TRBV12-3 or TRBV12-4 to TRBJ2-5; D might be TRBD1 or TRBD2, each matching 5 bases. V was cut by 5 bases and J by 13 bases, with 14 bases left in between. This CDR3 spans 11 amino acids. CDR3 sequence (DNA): TGTGCCAGCAGTCGACCGGGACGGTTGTACTTC. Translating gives CASSRPGRLYF.

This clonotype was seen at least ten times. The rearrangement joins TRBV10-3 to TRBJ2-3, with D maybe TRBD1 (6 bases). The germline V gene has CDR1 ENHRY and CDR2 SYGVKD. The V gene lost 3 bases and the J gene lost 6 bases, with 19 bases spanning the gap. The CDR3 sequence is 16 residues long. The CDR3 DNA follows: TGTGCCATCAGTGAAGGTCGGACAGTCATGACGGATACGCAGTATTTT. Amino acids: CAISEGRTVMTDTQYF.

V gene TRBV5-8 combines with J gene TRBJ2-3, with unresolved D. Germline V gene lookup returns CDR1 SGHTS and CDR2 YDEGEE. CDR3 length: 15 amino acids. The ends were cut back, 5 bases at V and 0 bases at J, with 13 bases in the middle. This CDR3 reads CASRPLLSSTDTQYF. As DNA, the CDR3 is TGTGCCAGCAGGCCTCTTTTGAGTAGCACAGATACGCAGTATTTT.

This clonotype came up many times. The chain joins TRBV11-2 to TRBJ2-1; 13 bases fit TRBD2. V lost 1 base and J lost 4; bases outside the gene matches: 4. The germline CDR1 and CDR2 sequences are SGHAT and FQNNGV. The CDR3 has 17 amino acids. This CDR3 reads CASSLGTSGGLYNEQFF. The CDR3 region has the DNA TGTGCCAGCAGCTTAGGGACTAGCGGGGGATTATACAATGAGCAGTTCTTC.

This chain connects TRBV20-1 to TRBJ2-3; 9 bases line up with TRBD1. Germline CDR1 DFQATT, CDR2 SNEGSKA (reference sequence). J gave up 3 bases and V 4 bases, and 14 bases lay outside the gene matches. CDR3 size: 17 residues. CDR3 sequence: CSATPLGRTGVTDTQYF. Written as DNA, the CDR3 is TGCAGTGCTACTCCCTTGGGTCGGACAGGGGTAACAGATACGCAGTATTTT.

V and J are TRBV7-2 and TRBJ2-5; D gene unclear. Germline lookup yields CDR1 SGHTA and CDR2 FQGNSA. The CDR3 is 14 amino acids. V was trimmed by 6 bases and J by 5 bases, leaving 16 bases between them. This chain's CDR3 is CASSLNPTAETQYF. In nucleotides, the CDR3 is TGTGCCAGCAGTCTCAACCCCACAGCCGAGACCCAGTACTTC.

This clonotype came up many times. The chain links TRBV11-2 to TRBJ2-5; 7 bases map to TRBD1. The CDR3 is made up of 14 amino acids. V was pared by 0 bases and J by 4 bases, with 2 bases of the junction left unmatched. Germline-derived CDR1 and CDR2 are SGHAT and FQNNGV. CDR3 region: CASSLERQGETQYF. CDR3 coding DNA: TGTGCCAGCAGCTTAGAAAGACAGGGAGAGACCCAGTACTTC.

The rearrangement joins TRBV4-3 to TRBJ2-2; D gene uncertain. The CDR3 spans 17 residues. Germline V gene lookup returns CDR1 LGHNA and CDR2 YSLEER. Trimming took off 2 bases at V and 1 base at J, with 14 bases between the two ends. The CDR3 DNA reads TGCGCCAGCAGCCAACCCCTCTTTTGGGAGAACACCGGGGAGCTGTTTTTT. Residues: CASSQPLFWENTGELFF.

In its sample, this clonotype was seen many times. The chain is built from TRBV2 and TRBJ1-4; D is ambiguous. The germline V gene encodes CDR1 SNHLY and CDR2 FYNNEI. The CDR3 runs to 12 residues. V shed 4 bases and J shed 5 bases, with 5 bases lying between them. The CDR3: CASSGVNEKLFF. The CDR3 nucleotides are TGTGCCAGCAGTGGGGTGAATGAAAAACTGTTTTTT.

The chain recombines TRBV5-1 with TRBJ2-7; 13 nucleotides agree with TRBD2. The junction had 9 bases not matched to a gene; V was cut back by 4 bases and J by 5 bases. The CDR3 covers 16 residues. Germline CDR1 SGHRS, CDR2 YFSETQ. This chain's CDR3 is CASSRGLAGTNHEQYF. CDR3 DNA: TGCGCCAGCAGCAGGGGACTAGCGGGGACTAACCACGAGCAGTACTTC.

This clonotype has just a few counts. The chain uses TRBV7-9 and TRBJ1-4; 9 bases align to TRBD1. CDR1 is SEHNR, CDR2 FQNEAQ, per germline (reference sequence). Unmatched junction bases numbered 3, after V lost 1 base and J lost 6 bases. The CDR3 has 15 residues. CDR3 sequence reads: CASSLVQGADEKLFF. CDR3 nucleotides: TGTGCCAGCAGCTTAGTACAGGGGGCTGATGAAAAACTGTTTTTT.

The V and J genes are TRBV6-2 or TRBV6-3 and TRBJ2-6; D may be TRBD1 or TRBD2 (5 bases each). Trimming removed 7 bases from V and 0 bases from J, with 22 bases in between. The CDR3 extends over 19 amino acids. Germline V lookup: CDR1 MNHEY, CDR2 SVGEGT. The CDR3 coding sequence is TGTGCCAGCATGGGGGACGAACCGAAAGACCTCTCTGGGGCCAACGTCCTGACTTTC. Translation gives CASMGDEPKDLSGANVLTF.

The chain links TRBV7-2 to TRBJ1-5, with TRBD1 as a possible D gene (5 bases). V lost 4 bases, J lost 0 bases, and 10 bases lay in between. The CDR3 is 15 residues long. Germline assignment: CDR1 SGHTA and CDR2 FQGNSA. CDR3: CASSWGTASNQPQHF. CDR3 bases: TGTGCCAGCAGCTGGGGGACCGCTAGCAATCAGCCCCAGCATTTT.

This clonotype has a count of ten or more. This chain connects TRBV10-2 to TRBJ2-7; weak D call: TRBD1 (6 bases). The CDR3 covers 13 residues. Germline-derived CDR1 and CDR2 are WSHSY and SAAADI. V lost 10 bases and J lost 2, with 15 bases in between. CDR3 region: CATKGPGAYEQYF. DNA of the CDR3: TGCGCCACAAAAGGGCCAGGGGCCTACGAGCAGTACTTC.

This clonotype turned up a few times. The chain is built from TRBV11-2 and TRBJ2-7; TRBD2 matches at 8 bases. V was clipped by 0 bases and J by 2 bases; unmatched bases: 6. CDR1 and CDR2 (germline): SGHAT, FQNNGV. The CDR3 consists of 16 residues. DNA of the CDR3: TGTGCCAGCAGCTTAGAAACGGGGGGGCGACCCTACGAGCAGTACTTC. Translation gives CASSLETGGRPYEQYF.

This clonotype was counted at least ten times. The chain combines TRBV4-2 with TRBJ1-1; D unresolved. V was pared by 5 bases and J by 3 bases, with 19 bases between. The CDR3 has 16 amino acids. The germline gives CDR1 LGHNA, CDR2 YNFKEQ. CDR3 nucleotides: TGTGCCAGCAGCGACTCGCCCACCCGAGTACACACTGAAGCTTTCTTT. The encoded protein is CASSDSPTRVHTEAFF.

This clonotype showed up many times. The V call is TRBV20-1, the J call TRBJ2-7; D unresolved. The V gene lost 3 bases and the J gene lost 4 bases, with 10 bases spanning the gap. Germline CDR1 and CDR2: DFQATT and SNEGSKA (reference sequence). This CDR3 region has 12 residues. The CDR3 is CSASPETYEQYF. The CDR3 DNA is TGCAGTGCTAGTCCAGAAACGTACGAGCAGTACTTC.

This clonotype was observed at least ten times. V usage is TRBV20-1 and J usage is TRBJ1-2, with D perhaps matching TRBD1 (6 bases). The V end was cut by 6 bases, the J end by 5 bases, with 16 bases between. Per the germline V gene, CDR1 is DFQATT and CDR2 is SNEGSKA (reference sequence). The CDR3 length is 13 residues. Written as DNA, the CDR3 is TGCAGTGCGCGGACAGAGTCTTCTTATGGCTACACCTTC. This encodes CSARTESSYGYTF.

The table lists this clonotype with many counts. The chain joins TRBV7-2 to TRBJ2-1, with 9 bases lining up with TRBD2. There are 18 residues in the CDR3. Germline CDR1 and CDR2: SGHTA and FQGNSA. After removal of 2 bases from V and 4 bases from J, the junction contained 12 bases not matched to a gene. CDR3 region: CASSLRSGAGGRYNEQFF. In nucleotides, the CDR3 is TGTGCCAGCAGCTTACGTTCCGGGGCGGGGGGGCGATACAATGAGCAGTTCTTC.

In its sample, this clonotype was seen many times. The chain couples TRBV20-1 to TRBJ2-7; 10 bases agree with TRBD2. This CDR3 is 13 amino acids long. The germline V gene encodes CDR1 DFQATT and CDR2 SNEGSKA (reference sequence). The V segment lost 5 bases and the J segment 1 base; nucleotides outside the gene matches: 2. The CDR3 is CSAEREGSYEQYF. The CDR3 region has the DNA TGCAGTGCTGAGCGGGAGGGATCCTACGAGCAGTACTTC.